This T cell receptor (beta chain) originates from a study of shared clonotypes between healthy human individuals. Study outcomes and limitations: When compared with the clonotypes that were shared by all four sorted-subset donors, the non-shared clonotypes turned out to have lower generation probabilities.

With regard to this clone: Its antigen is unknown.

Caucasian adults living in Nashville, Tennessee, provided all samples. The CD4+ fraction was divided into a CD45RA+ naive subset and a CD45RA-negative memory subset. V trimming: 1 base; J trimming: 4 bases; junction bases outside the gene matches: 5. Per the germline V gene, CDR1 is SGHAT and CDR2 is FQDESV (reference sequence). The CDR3 is 16 amino acids. The assay ran at deep level. Assay used: immunoSEQ multiplex PCR; TCRdb lists only in-frame clones, some missing. The sample carries some 1 million clones, roughly 75% recorded once. Sequencing was done on a sample of memory CD4+ T cells sorted from blood. Subset specified: CD45RA-negative fraction. This rearrangement joins TRBV11-1 to TRBJ2-2, with 8 bases identical to TRBD1. The sequence was collected from a man younger than 35 in good health. The CDR3 loop is CASSLGGRGLTGELFF. The CDR3 DNA follows: TGTGCCAGCAGCTTAGGGGGCAGGGGGCTCACCGGGGAGCTGTTTTTT.